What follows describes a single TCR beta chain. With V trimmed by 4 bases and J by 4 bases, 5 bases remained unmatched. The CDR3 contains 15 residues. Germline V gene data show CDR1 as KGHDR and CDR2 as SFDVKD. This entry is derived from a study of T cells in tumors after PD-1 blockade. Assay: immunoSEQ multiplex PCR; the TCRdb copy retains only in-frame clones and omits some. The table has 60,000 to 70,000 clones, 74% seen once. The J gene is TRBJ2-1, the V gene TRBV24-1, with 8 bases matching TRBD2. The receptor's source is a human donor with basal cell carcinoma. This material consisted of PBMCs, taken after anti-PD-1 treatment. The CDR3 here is CATSESGGNYNEQFF. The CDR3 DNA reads TGTGCCACCAGTGAAAGCGGGGGCAATTACAATGAGCAGTTCTTC.